Shown below are 31 T cell receptor beta chains from a single sample sequenced in a study of cytomegalovirus exposure and HLA in healthy donors. Profiled with immunoSEQ multiplex PCR; TCRdb holds only in-frame clones, not every one. The data show over 100,000 clones, 80% to 90% seen once. Sequences were obtained from PBMCs. All receptors derive from a woman younger than 35 in good health and CMV-seronegative.

This chain joins TRBV28 and TRBJ1-2; a weak D match, TRBD1 (5 bases). The CDR3 runs to 13 residues. V dropped 7 bases and J dropped 0 bases, with 9 bases sitting between them. CDR1 is MDHEN and CDR2 is SYDVKM in the germline V gene. This CDR3 is CASKTDSNYGYTF. The DNA for the CDR3 is TGTGCCAGCAAGACAGATTCTAACTATGGCTACACCTTC.

The chain uses TRBV13 and TRBJ2-7; TRBD2 matches 8 bases. This CDR3 has 22 residues. The V gene end was trimmed by 3 bases and the J gene end by 0 bases; junction bases not matched to a gene: 25. Germline assignment: CDR1 PRHDT and CDR2 FYEKMQ (reference sequence). CDR3 in amino acids: CASSFSTFVRGGNSPSSYEQYF. The CDR3, as DNA: TGTGCCAGCAGCTTTTCCACCTTCGTCCGGGGGGGCAACTCGCCGTCCTCCTACGAGCAGTACTTC.

This chain connects TRBV18 to TRBJ1-1, with D unclear. Germline V CDR1 and CDR2: KGHSH, LQKENI. The CDR3 covers 14 residues. Trimming cost V 3 bases and J 1 base, with 9 bases left between them. In nucleotides, the CDR3 is TGTGCCAGCTCACCTTGGGCCGAGAACACTGAAGCTTTCTTT. This gives the protein CASSPWAENTEAFF.

The J gene is TRBJ2-7, the V gene TRBV29-1; D is perhaps TRBD1 (5 bases). Trimming removed 7 bases from V and 3 bases from J, with 16 bases in between. The CDR3 extends over 13 amino acids. The germline V gene has CDR1 SQVTM and CDR2 ANQGSEA. The CDR3 DNA is TGCAGCGCCGCTCGTGGGCAGGGCTACGAGCAGTACTTC. Encoded protein: CSAARGQGYEQYF.

The chain recombines TRBV2 with TRBJ2-1; 7 nucleotides agree with TRBD2. Germline V gene sequence: CDR1 SNHLY, CDR2 FYNNEI. Trimming removed 5 bases from V and 9 bases from J; junction bases left unmatched: 10. The CDR3 is 14 residues long. The DNA for the CDR3 is TGTGCCAGCAGTCGAGACCCTGGCGGGGGTGAGCAGTTCTTC. It specifies CASSRDPGGGEQFF.

Only a few counts were recorded for this clone. The chain couples TRBV6-5 to TRBJ2-7; the match to TRBD1 covers 9 bases. The CDR3 runs to 15 residues. V was clipped by 2 bases and J by 3 bases; unmatched bases: 5. Germline V gene lookup returns CDR1 MNHEY and CDR2 SVGAGI. CDR3 DNA sequence: TGTGCCAGCAGTTACGTAACAGGGGGCAGCTACGAGCAGTACTTC. This gives the protein CASSYVTGGSYEQYF.

The CDR3: CASSLVFGLVEYEQYF. In DNA, the CDR3 is TGTGCCAGCAGCTTAGTGTTCGGACTAGTCGAATACGAGCAGTACTTC. The chain carries TRBV7-2 and TRBJ2-7; the match to TRBD2 covers 7 bases. V lost 1 base, J lost 4 bases, and 10 bases stayed unmatched. Per germline, CDR1 SGHTA and CDR2 FQGNSA. The CDR3 runs 16 residues. The variable domain in full, with the rest retrieved from reference TRBV7-2 and TRBJ2-7, is GAGVSQSPSNKVTEKGKDVELRCDPISGHTALYWYRQSLGQGLEFLIYFQGNSAPDKSGLPSDRFSAERTGGSVSTLTIQRTQQEDSAVYLCASSLVFGLVEYEQYFGPGTRLTVT.

This chain links TRBV4-1 with TRBJ1-3; D is ambiguous. The germline CDR1 and CDR2 sequences are MGHRA and YSYEKL. This CDR3 has 15 residues. V was cut by 0 bases and J by 4 bases, with 10 bases left in between. The CDR3 DNA is TGCGCCAGCAGCCAAGATATCACGGAGGGAAACACCATATATTTT. Translated: CASSQDITEGNTIYF.

The gene calls are TRBV11-2 and TRBJ1-6; possible D gene TRBD1, 5 bases. Trimming pared 0 bases from V and 7 bases from J, leaving 10 bases between. Germline assignment: CDR1 SGHAT and CDR2 FQNNGV. There are 15 residues in the CDR3. The CDR3 reads CASSLDGGGNSPLHF. The CDR3 DNA follows: TGTGCCAGCAGCTTAGATGGGGGGGGGAATTCACCCCTCCACTTT.

V and J are TRBV4-1 and TRBJ2-1; 9 nucleotides agree with TRBD1. The CDR3 extends over 15 amino acids. From germline, CDR1 is MGHRA and CDR2 YSYEKL. V gave up 3 bases and J gave up 4 bases; unmatched junction bases: 4. CDR3 loop: CASSHPGQGYNEQFF. The CDR3 DNA sequence: TGCGCCAGCAGCCACCCGGGACAGGGTTACAATGAGCAGTTCTTC.

This chain links TRBV2 with TRBJ1-1; D is ambiguous. Trimming removed 3 bases at V and 5 bases at J, with 10 bases between. This CDR3 region has 13 residues. Germline CDR1 and CDR2: SNHLY and FYNNEI. CDR3 coding DNA: TGTGCCAGCAGTGAGGAGGGCCCGACTGAAGCTTTCTTT. Translating it yields CASSEEGPTEAFF. Full variable domain (outside the CDR3, taken from reference TRBV2 and TRBJ1-1): EPEVTQTPSHQVTQMGQEVILRCVPISNHLYFYWYRQILGQKVEFLVSFYNNEISEKSEIFDDQFSVERPDGSNFTLKIRSTKLEDSAMYFCASSEEGPTEAFFGQGTRLTVV.

This chain links TRBV27 with TRBJ2-3; no reliable D call. The ends were cut back, 0 bases at V and 2 bases at J, with 3 bases in the middle. This CDR3 region has 13 residues. The germline V gene has CDR1 MNHEY and CDR2 SMNVEV (reference sequence). The CDR3 nucleotides read TGTGCCAGCAGTTTATCCTACACAGATACGCAGTATTTT. It specifies CASSLSYTDTQYF.

The chain carries TRBV19 and TRBJ1-5, with D unclear. The CDR3 sequence is 16 residues long. CDR1 LNHDA and CDR2 SQIVND come from the germline V gene (reference sequence). V was shortened by 6 bases and J by 3 bases, with 18 bases between the two germline ends. CDR3 residues: CASRSGSGSPNQPQHF. The CDR3 DNA reads as TGTGCCAGTAGGTCCGGTTCAGGCAGTCCCAATCAGCCCCAGCATTTT. The entire variable domain, with the rest obtained from reference TRBV19 and TRBJ1-5, is as follows: DGGITQSPKYLFRKEGQNVTLSCEQNLNHDAMYWYRQDPGQGLRLIYYSQIVNDFQKGDIAEGYSVSREKKESFPLTVTSAQKNPTAFYLCASRSGSGSPNQPQHFGDGTRLSIL.

In its sample, this clone was seen once. The chain couples TRBV2 to TRBJ2-5, with 8 bases aligning to TRBD2. Trimming took 4 bases from V and 2 from J; bases not matched to a gene: 6. CDR1 and CDR2 from the germline V gene are SNHLY and FYNNEI. The CDR3 covers 15 residues. CDR3 nucleotides: TGTGCCAGCAGTGGGCCCCGGGGGGGACAAGAGACCCAGTACTTC. The encoded protein is CASSGPRGGQETQYF.

The chain recombines TRBV12-5 with TRBJ1-1; D unresolved. The CDR3 spans 11 residues. V lost 3 bases and J lost 4, with 3 bases in between. Germline CDR1 is LGHNT and CDR2 is FRNRAP. The CDR3 bases are TGTGCTAGTGGTTTAGCCACTGAAGCTTTCTTT. Translation gives CASGLATEAFF.

V usage is TRBV19 and J usage is TRBJ2-2; 7 bases map to TRBD1. From germline, CDR1 is LNHDA and CDR2 SQIVND (reference sequence). CDR3 length: 14 residues. Unmatched junction bases numbered 3, after V lost 3 bases and J lost 5 bases. The CDR3 is CASSITGVTGELFF. In DNA form, the CDR3 reads TGTGCCAGTAGTATTACAGGGGTTACCGGGGAGCTGTTTTTT.

The genes are TRBV5-4 and TRBJ2-3, with 14 bases lining up with TRBD2. The CDR3 loop spans 17 amino acids. Looked up from germline, CDR1 is SGHNT and CDR2 is YYREEE (reference sequence). The trim removed 4 bases at V and 3 bases at J, leaving 7 bases unmatched. This chain's CDR3 is CASSDLTSGGGTDTQYF. For the CDR3, the DNA is TGTGCCAGCAGCGACTTGACTAGCGGGGGGGGGACAGATACGCAGTATTTT.

This clone was counted between two and nine times. This chain links TRBV18 with TRBJ1-2, with 8 bases fitting TRBD1. Germline V gene sequence: CDR1 KGHSH, CDR2 LQKENI. J lost 4 bases, V lost 0 bases, and 1 base had no gene match. CDR3 length equals 14 residues. The chain's CDR3 is CASSPPGQAYGYTF. The CDR3 region has the DNA TGTGCCAGCTCACCACCGGGACAGGCCTATGGCTACACCTTC.

The V gene is TRBV6-1, the J gene TRBJ1-2; D call uncertain. Germline V CDR1 and CDR2: MNHNS, SASEGT. CDR3 length: 11 residues. V was pared by 10 bases and J by 0 bases, with 6 bases between. DNA for the CDR3: TGTGCCACCGGGACTAACTATGGCTACACCTTC. Protein product: CATGTNYGYTF.

This clone came up a few times. The chain has TRBV7-8 and TRBJ1-6; 10 bases fit TRBD1. The CDR3 contains 14 residues. The V segment lost 5 bases and the J segment 7 bases; nucleotides outside the gene matches: 2. CDR1 is SGHVS and CDR2 is FQNEAQ in the germline V gene. CDR3 DNA sequence: TGTGCCAGCAGCCCGGGACAGGGGAATTCACCCCTCCACTTT. Its translation is CASSPGQGNSPLHF.

This clone was seen a single time. This chain links TRBV4-1 with TRBJ1-2; tentative D call: TRBD1 (6 bases). This CDR3 has 17 residues. V was shortened by 5 bases and J by 4 bases, with 23 bases between the two germline ends. Germline CDR1 reads MGHRA; CDR2 reads YSYEKL. CDR3 bases: TGCGCCAGCAGCTCCCAATACCAAAGGGGGTACGGCTATGGCTACACCTTC. This sequence encodes CASSSQYQRGYGYGYTF.

This chain connects TRBV2 to TRBJ1-4; tentatively, D is TRBD1 (5 bases). CDR1 is SNHLY, CDR2 FYNNEI, per germline. This CDR3 is 14 amino acids long. Deletions cut 2 bases from V and 6 bases from J, with 10 bases between. As DNA, the CDR3 is TGTGCCAGCAGTGAACGGGGGAACCATGAAAAACTGTTTTTT. Protein sequence: CASSERGNHEKLFF.

J is TRBJ1-1 and V is TRBV10-3, with D uncertain. Trimming stripped 0 bases from V and 0 bases from J, with 8 bases between. Germline loops: CDR1 ENHRY, CDR2 SYGVKD. CDR3 length equals 15 residues. In DNA form, the CDR3 reads TGTGCCATCAGTGAGTCATCCGTGTTGAACACTGAAGCTTTCTTT. The encoded protein is CAISESSVLNTEAFF.

The chain employs TRBV7-3 and TRBJ2-1, with 10 bases that match TRBD2. V was pared by 3 bases and J by 2 bases, with 4 bases of the junction left unmatched. The CDR3 covers 16 residues. Germline CDR1 SGHTA, CDR2 FQGTGA. The CDR3 DNA reads as TGTGCCAGCAGCTTGGTAGCGGGGGGCGCCTACAATGAGCAGTTCTTC. The encoded protein is CASSLVAGGAYNEQFF.

This clone was recorded only once. The V gene is TRBV9, the J gene TRBJ2-1, with D tentatively TRBD2 (7 bases). The CDR3 is made up of 18 amino acids. Trimming left V 0 bases short and J 2 bases short, with 18 bases between. Germline V CDR1 and CDR2: SGDLS, YYNGEE. The CDR3 region is CASSVGGSGGPAYNEQFF. CDR3 DNA sequence: TGTGCCAGCAGCGTAGGGGGCTCGGGGGGCCCGGCCTACAATGAGCAGTTCTTC.

V is TRBV2 and J is TRBJ1-4; the match to TRBD1 covers 8 bases. Germline V gene data show CDR1 as SNHLY and CDR2 as FYNNEI. This CDR3 spans 15 amino acids. Trimming took 7 bases from V and 7 from J; bases not matched to a gene: 11. The CDR3 DNA reads TGTGCCAGCAACGGAAGGGGACAGGAGGGTGAAAAACTGTTTTTT. Protein: CASNGRGQEGEKLFF. The variable domain in full, completed from reference TRBV2 and TRBJ1-4, reads EPEVTQTPSHQVTQMGQEVILRCVPISNHLYFYWYRQILGQKVEFLVSFYNNEISEKSEIFDDQFSVERPDGSNFTLKIRSTKLEDSAMYFCASNGRGQEGEKLFFGSGTQLSVL.

This clone was seen just once. The chain recombines TRBV5-1 with TRBJ1-2; no clear D gene. Germline assignment: CDR1 SGHRS and CDR2 YFSETQ. The CDR3 is 13 amino acids. The ends were cut back, 4 bases at V and 2 bases at J, with 9 bases in the middle. The chain's CDR3 is CASSETENYGYTF. The CDR3 nucleotides read TGCGCCAGCAGCGAAACCGAGAACTATGGCTACACCTTC.

The genes are TRBV7-9 and TRBJ2-7, with D maybe TRBD2 (6 bases). V lost 5 bases, J lost 3 bases, and 17 bases lay in between. In germline, CDR1 is SEHNR, CDR2 FQNEAQ (reference sequence). The CDR3 spans 15 residues. In DNA form, the CDR3 reads TGTGCCAGCAGCAAACCAGTGGGAGGAAACTACGAGCAGTACTTC. It translates to CASSKPVGGNYEQYF.

This clone was detected only once. V is TRBV18 and J is TRBJ2-3; D unresolved. Germline V gene sequence: CDR1 KGHSH, CDR2 LQKENI. Trimming removed 3 bases at V and 3 bases at J, with 4 bases between. This CDR3 spans 12 amino acids. The CDR3 coding sequence is TGTGCCAGCTCACCCGCGACAGATACGCAGTATTTT. Protein sequence: CASSPATDTQYF.

The chain is built from TRBV25-1 and TRBJ1-5, with 8 positions matching TRBD1. Unmatched junction bases numbered 5, after V lost 6 bases and J lost 1 base. This CDR3 spans 15 amino acids. CDR1 and CDR2 from the germline V gene are MGHDK and SYGVNS. DNA for the CDR3: TGTGCCAGCAGGGCAGGGGGCTTAAGCAATCAGCCCCAGCATTTT. Encoded protein: CASRAGGLSNQPQHF.

The chain couples TRBV4-1 to TRBJ1-5; maybe TRBD1 (6 bases). Germline lookup yields CDR1 MGHRA and CDR2 YSYEKL. Trimming left V 2 bases short and J 6 bases short, with 14 bases between. The CDR3 is 15 residues long. As DNA, the CDR3 is TGCGCCAGCAGCCAACAGGGGAATGGGGCTCAGCCCCAGCATTTT. This codes for CASSQQGNGAQPQHF.